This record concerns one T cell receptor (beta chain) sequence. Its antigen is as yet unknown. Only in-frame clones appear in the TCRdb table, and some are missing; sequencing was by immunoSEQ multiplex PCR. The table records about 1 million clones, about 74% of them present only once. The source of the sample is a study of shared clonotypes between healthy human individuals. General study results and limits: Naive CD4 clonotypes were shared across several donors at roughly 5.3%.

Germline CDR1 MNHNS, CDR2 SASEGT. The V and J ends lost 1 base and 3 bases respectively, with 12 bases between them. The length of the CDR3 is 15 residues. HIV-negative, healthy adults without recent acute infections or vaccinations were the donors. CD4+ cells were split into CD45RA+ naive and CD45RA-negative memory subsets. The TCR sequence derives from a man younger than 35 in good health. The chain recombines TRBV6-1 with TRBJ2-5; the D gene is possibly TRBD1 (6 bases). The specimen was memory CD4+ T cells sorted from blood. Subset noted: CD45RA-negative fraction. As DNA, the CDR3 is TGTGCCAGCAGTGAAGGTGTGACAGGAGAAGAGACCCAGTACTTC. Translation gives CASSEGVTGEETQYF.